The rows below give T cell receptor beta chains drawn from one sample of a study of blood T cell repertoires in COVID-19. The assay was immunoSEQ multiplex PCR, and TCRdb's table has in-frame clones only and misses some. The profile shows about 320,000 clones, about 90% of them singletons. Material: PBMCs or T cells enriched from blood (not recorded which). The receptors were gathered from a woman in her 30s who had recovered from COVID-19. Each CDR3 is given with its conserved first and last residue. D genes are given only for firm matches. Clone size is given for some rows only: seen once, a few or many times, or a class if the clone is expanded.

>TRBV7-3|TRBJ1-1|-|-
TGTGCCAGCAGCCCGACAATGAACACTGAAGCTTTCTTT
CASSPTMNTEAFF
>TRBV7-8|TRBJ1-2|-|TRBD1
TGTGCCAGCAGCGCCGGGACAGGGGGATATGGCTACACCTTC
CASSAGTGGYGYTF
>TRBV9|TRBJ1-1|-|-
TGTGCCAGCAGCGCTGCCACTGCTGGGCGAGCGAACACTGAAGCTTTCTTT
CASSAATAGRANTEAFF
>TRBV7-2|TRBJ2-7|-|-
TGTGCCAGCAGGGGAGGGGGTTTGGACGAGCAGTACTTC
CASRGGGLDEQYF
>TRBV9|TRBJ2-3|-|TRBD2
TGTGCCAGCAGCGTAGGAGGGACTAGCGTAGATACGCAGTATTTT
CASSVGGTSVDTQYF
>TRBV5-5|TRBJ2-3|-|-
TGTGCCACCACCAAACCCCAGGGGCCGGAGTTTGGTACGCAGTATTTT
CATTKPQGPEFGTQYF
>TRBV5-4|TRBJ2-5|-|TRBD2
TGTGCCAGCAGCGCGGGACTAGCGGGGGGACAAGAGACCCAGTACTTC
CASSAGLAGGQETQYF
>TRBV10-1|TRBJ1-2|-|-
TGCGCCAGCAGTGAACCAACAGGGCACTATGGCTACACCTTC
CASSEPTGHYGYTF
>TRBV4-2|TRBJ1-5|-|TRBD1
TGTGCCAGCAGCCAAGATCAGGGGGCAGGGCCCCAGCATTTT
CASSQDQGAGPQHF
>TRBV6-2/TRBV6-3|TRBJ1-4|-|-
TGTGCCAGCAGTTACGATACACAGGGCAAAGAAAAACTGTTTTTT
CASSYDTQGKEKLFF
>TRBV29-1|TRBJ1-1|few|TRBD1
TGCAGCGCCGGACAGGGTTTGACTGAAGCTTTCTTT
CSAGQGLTEAFF
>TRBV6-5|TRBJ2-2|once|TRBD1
TGTGCCAGCAAGAGGGGGGACAGGACCACCGGGGAGCTGTTTTTT
CASKRGDRTTGELFF
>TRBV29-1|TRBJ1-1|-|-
TGCAGCGCTGAAATCAGGGTGAACACTGAAGCTTTCTTT
CSAEIRVNTEAFF
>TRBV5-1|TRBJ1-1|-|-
TGCGCCAGCAGCTTGGGGGCCAGCCTGAACACTGAAGCTTTCTTT
CASSLGASLNTEAFF
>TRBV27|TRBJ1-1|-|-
TGTGCCAGCAGCCTCATGCGGAACACTGAAGCTTTCTTT
CASSLMRNTEAFF
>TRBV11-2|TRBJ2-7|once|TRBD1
TGTGCCAGCAGTAAAAGGACAGGCGAACACGAGCAGTACTTC
CASSKRTGEHEQYF
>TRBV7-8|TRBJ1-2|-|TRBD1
TGTGCCAGCAGCCGGACAGGGACAAACTATGGCTACACCTTC
CASSRTGTNYGYTF
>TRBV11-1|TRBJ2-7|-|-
TGTGCCAGCAGCTTAGTTGACAGCTACGAGCAGTACTTC
CASSLVDSYEQYF
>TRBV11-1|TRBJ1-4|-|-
TGTGCCAGCAGCTACGGTGCGGGTGAAAAACTGTTTTTT
CASSYGAGEKLFF
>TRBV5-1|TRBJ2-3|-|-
TGCGCCAGCAGCTTGCGCGGGGTAGAGACAGATACGCAGTATTTT
CASSLRGVETDTQYF
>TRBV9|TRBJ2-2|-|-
TGTGCCAGCAGCCATAGACAGGATGATACCGGGGAGCTGTTTTTT
CASSHRQDDTGELFF
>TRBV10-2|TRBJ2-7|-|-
TGCGCCAGCAGTGGGGGCGGAACCTACGAGCAGTACTTC
CASSGGGTYEQYF
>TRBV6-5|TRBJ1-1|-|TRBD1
TGTGCCAGCAGGACAGGGCTTGAGAACACTGAAGCTTTCTTT
CASRTGLENTEAFF
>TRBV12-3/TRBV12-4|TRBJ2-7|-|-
TGTGCCAGCAGTCGGACAGAGACCTACGAGCAGTACTTC
CASSRTETYEQYF
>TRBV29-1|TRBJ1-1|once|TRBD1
TGCAGCGTCGCACAGGGGGTGTGGACTGAAGCTTTCTTT
CSVAQGVWTEAFF
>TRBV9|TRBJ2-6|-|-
TGTGCCAGCAGCGCTGCGGGGAGCTCTGGGGCCAACGTCCTGACTTTC
CASSAAGSSGANVLTF
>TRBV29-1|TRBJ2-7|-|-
TGCAGCGCCAAGGAGTCTGAGCAGTACTTC
CSAKESEQYF
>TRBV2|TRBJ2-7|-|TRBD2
TGTGCCAGCAGTGAGACGGTAGCGGGACCCTACGAGCAGTACTTC
CASSETVAGPYEQYF